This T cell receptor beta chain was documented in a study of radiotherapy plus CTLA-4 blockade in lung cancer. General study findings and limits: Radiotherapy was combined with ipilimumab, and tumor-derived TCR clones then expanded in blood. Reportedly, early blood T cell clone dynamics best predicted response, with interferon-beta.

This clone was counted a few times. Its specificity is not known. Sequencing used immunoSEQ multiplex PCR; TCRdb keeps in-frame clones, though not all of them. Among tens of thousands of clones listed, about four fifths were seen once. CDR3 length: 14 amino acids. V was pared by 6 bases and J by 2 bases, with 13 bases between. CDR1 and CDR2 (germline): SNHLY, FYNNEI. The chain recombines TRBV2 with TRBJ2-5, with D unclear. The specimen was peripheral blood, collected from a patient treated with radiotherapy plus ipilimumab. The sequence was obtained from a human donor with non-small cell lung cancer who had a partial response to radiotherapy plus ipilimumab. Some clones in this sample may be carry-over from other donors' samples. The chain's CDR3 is CASSTLRIQETQYF. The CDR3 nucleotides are TGTGCCAGCAGCACGTTGCGGATACAAGAGACCCAGTACTTC.